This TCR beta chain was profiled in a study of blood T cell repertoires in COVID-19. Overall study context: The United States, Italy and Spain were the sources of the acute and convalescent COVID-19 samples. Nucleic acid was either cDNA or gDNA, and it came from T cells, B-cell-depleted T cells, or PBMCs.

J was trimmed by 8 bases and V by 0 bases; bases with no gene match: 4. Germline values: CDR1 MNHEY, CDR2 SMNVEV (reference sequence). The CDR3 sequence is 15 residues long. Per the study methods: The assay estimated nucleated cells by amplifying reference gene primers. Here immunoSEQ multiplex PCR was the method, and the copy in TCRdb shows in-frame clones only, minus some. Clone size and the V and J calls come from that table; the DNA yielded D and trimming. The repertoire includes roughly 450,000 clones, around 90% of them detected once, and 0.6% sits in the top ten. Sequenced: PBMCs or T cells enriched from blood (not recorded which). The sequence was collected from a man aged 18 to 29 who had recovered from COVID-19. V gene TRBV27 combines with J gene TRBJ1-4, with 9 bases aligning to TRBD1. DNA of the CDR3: TGTGCCAGCAGTTTATCATGGGACAGGGTCGAAAAACTGTTTTTT. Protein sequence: CASSLSWDRVEKLFF.